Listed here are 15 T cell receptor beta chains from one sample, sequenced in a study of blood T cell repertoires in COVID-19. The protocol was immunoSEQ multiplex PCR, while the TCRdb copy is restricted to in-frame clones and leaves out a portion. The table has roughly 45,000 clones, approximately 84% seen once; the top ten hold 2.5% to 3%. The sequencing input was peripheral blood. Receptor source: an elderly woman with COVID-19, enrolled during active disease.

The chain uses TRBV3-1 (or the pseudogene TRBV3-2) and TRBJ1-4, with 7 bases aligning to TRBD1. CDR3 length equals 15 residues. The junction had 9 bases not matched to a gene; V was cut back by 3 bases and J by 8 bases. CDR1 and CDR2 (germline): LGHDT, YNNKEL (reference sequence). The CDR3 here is CASSHYRGIEEKLFF. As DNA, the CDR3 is TGTGCCAGCAGCCATTACAGGGGAATAGAAGAAAAACTGTTTTTT.

The CDR3 DNA is TGTGCCAGCAGCCCCAGACAGGGGGCTCGGTCACCCCTCCACTTT. Protein product: CASSPRQGARSPLHF. V is TRBV7-3 and J is TRBJ1-6, with TRBD1 matching over 10 bases. The CDR3 consists of 15 residues. Germline loops: CDR1 SGHTA, CDR2 FQGTGA. Germline trimming cut 5 bases from V and 10 bases from J; bases unmatched to any gene: 8.

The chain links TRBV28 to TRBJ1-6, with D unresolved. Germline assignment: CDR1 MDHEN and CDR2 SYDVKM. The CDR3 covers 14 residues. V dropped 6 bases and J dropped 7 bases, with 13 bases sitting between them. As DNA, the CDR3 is TGTGCCAGCAGAGAAGGCGGAAGGAATTCACCCCTCCACTTT. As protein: CASREGGRNSPLHF.

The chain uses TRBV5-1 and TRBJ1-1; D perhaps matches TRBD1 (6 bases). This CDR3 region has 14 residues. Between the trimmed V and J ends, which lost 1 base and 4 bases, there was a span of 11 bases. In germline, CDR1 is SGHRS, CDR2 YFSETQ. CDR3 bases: TGCGCCAGCAGCTTGCAGGGGCTTAGCACTGAAGCTTTCTTT. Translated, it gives CASSLQGLSTEAFF.

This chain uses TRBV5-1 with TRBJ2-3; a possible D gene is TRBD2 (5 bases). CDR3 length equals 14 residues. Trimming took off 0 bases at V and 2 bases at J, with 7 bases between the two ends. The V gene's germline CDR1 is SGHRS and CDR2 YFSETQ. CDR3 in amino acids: CASSLGTLTDTQYF. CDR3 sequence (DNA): TGCGCCAGCAGCTTGGGGACTCTCACAGATACGCAGTATTTT. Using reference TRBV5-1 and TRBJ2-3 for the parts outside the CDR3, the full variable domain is KAGVTQTPRYLIKTRGQQVTLSCSPISGHRSVSWYQQTPGQGLQFLFEYFSETQRNKGNFPGRFSGRQFSNSRSEMNVSTLELGDSALYLCASSLGTLTDTQYFGPGTRLTVL.

The CDR3 DNA sequence: TGTGCCAGCAGCCGCCGGACACCCACGAACACCGGGGAGCTGTTTTTT. Encoded protein: CASSRRTPTNTGELFF. The V call is TRBV7-2, the J call TRBJ2-2, with a weak D call TRBD1 (5 bases). Germline assignment: CDR1 SGHTA and CDR2 FQGNSA. V shed 5 bases and J shed 0 bases, with 13 bases lying between them. This CDR3 region has 16 residues.

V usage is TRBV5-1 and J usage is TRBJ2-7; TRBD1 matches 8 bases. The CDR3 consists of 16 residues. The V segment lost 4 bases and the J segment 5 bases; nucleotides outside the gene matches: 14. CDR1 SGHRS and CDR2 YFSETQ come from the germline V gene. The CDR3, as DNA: TGCGCCAGCAGCCCTGGACAGGGTTCCAAAGGCCACGAGCAGTACTTC. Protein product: CASSPGQGSKGHEQYF.

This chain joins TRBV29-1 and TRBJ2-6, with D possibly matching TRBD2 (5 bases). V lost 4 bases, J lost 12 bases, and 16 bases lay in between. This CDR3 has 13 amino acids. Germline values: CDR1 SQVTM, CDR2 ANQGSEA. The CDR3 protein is CSVAGSGVPVLTF. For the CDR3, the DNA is TGCAGCGTTGCTGGCTCCGGGGTCCCCGTCCTGACTTTC.

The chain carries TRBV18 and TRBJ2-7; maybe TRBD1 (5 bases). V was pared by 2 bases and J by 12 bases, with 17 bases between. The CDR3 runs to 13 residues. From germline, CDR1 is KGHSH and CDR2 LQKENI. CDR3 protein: CASSPNEDILRYF. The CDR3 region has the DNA TGTGCCAGCTCACCAAACGAGGACATTTTGCGGTACTTC.

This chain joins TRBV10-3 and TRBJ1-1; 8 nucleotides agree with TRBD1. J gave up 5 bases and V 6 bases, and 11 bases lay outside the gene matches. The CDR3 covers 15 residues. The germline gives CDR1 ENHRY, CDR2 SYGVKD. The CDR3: CAIREGQGVTTEAFF. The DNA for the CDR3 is TGTGCCATCAGGGAAGGACAGGGAGTTACGACTGAAGCTTTCTTT.

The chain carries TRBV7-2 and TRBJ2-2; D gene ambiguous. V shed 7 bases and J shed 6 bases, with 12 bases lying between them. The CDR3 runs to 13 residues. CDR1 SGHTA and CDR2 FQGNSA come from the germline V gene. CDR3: CASILLVPGELFF. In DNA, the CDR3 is TGTGCCAGCATCCTCCTTGTCCCCGGGGAGCTGTTTTTT.

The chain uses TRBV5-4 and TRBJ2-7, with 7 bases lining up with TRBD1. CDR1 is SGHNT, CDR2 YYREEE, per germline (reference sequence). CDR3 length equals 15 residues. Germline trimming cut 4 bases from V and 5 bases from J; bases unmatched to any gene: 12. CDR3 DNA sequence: TGTGCCAGCAGCCTCCCCCGGCAGGGGACAGACGAGCAGTACTTC. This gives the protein CASSLPRQGTDEQYF.

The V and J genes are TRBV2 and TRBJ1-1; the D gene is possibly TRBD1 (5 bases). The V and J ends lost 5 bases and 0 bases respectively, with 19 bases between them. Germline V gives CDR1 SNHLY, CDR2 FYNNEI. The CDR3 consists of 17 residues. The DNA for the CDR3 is TGTGCCAGCAGTCCGGGGGGGGGTAGGACGATGAACACTGAAGCTTTCTTT. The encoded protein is CASSPGGGRTMNTEAFF.

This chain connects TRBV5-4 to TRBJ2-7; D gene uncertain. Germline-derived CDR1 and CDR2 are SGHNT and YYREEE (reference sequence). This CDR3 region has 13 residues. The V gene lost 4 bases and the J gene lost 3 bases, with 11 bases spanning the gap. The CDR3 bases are TGTGCCAGCAGCGTGGGATCCAGCTACGAGCAGTACTTC. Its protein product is CASSVGSSYEQYF.

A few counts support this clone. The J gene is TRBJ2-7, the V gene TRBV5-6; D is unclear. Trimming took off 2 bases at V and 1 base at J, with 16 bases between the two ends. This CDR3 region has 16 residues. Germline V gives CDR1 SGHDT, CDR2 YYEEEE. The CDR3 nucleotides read TGTGCCAGCAGCTTCGCAGGTCAACGGTCGTCCTACGAGCAGTACTTC. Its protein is CASSFAGQRSSYEQYF.